A selection of T cell receptor beta chains follows, all from one sample in a study of T cells after yellow fever vaccination. TCRdb recomputed calls from the 5' RACE reads with MiXCR, one row per CDR3 protein. The sample lists under 300,000 distinct CDR3 sequences, about 7% occurring once. The source was CD4+ T cells sorted from PBMCs, collected 15 days after the yellow fever booster vaccination. Receptor source: a man aged 25 to 40 who received the YFV17D yellow fever vaccine. Each CDR3 is given with its conserved first and last residue. Fields, in order: D gene, clone size, J gene, V gene, CDR3 DNA, CDR3 protein. D genes are given only for firm matches. Clone size is not always given. Where it is, it says once, few, many or a class for expanded clones.

TRBD1	many	TRBJ2-3	TRBV7-9	TGTGCCAGCAGCTACAGGGGCGCGGATACGCAGTATTTT	CASSYRGADTQYF
.	few	TRBJ2-1	TRBV9	TGTGCCAGCAGCCCGAGGGGGGAGCACGGGGAGCAGTTCTTC	CASSPRGEHGEQFF
.	many	TRBJ2-7	TRBV20-1	TGCAGTGTAGAAAGCTCCTACGAGCAGTACTTC	CSVESSYEQYF
.	.	TRBJ2-2	TRBV20-1	TGCAGTGCTAGAGGCATCAGAGCCGGGGAGCTGGTTTTT	CSARGIRAGELVF
.	.	TRBJ2-6	TRBV5-1	TGCGCCAGCAGCTTGTTCGTCTCTGGGGCCAACGTCCTGACTTTC	CASSLFVSGANVLTF
.	few	TRBJ1-2	TRBV5-6	TGTGCCAGCAGCTTCTCATCCGGGACATTCCTTCGCTACACCTTC	CASSFSSGTFLRYTF
TRBD2	many	TRBJ2-3	TRBV28	TGTGCCAGCAACAATCGGGGGGCGCAGTATTTT	CASNNRGAQYF
.	.	TRBJ2-1	TRBV19	TGTGCCAGTAGTATGAACTGGCAACGAAATGAGCAGTTCTTC	CASSMNWQRNEQFF
TRBD2	many	TRBJ2-1	TRBV5-4	TGTGCCAGCAGGCGGGAGTCCGGAAATGAGCAGTTCTTC	CASRRESGNEQFF
TRBD2	few	TRBJ2-5	TRBV6-1	TGTGCCAGCAGAAGACTGGACGGGGGGGAGACCCAGTACTTC	CASRRLDGGETQYF
TRBD1	.	TRBJ2-7	TRBV12-3/TRBV12-4	TGTGCCAGCAGTTTAAACAGGGGCAGCACCTACGAGCAGTACTTC	CASSLNRGSTYEQYF
TRBD1	.	TRBJ2-7	TRBV24-1	TGTGCCACCGGATCCGGGATCGGGCAGGGGGTTCTAAAGCAGTACTTC	CATGSGIGQGVLKQYF
TRBD1	few	TRBJ1-6	TRBV7-2	TGTGCCAGCAGCTCCACAGGGGGTTCACCCCTCCACTTT	CASSSTGGSPLHF
.	.	TRBJ2-2	TRBV20-1	TGCAGTGCTAACAGGAGGGGGTGGAACACCGGGGAGCTGTTTTTT	CSANRRGWNTGELFF
.	.	TRBJ2-1	TRBV9	TGTGCCAGCAGCGTATATTGGGAGGACAATGAGCAGTTCTTC	CASSVYWEDNEQFF
.	few	TRBJ2-7	TRBV30	TGTGCCTGGACAAGGAACTTGCGGGAGCAGTACTTC	CAWTRNLREQYF
TRBD2	few	TRBJ2-5	TRBV5-1	TGCGCCAGCAGCTTTACTAGCGGGTTAGAGACCCAGTACTTC	CASSFTSGLETQYF
.	.	TRBJ2-3	TRBV5-1	TGCGCCAGCAGCCCCCGACAGGAGCAAACCCCGCAGTATTTT	CASSPRQEQTPQYF
TRBD2	few	TRBJ2-2	TRBV20-1	TGCAGTGCTACCCAGCGGGGAAACACCGGGGAGCTGTTTTTT	CSATQRGNTGELFF
.	many	TRBJ2-5	TRBV20-1	TGCAGTGCTGGGGATCTAAGGACCCAGTACTTC	CSAGDLRTQYF
TRBD2	few	TRBJ2-3	TRBV6-2/TRBV6-3	TGTGCCAGCAGATCCGGGAGGGGAGGAGATACGCAGTATTTT	CASRSGRGGDTQYF
.	many	TRBJ1-1	TRBV25-1	TGTGCCAGCAGTGATAGGGGCACTGAAGCTTTCTTT	CASSDRGTEAFF
.	few	TRBJ2-5	TRBV5-1	TGCGCCAGCAGGCTGGGCAGCATACAAGAGACCCAGTACTTC	CASRLGSIQETQYF
TRBD1	few	TRBJ2-1	TRBV7-8	TGTGCCAGCAGCCCCGTCCCGGGACAGGGGGCGCGTGAGCAGTTCTTC	CASSPVPGQGAREQFF
.	many	TRBJ2-5	TRBV6-6	TGTGCCAGCAGTTATCGGGAAGGAGAGACCCAGTACTTC	CASSYREGETQYF
.	few	TRBJ1-2	TRBV10-3	TGTGCCATCACCAGCGGGGGACTCTACACCTTC	CAITSGGLYTF
.	few	TRBJ2-3	TRBV3-1	TGTGCCAGCAGCCAAGATCTGGCCGCGGCAAGCACAGATACGCAGTATTTT	CASSQDLAAASTDTQYF
TRBD1	few	TRBJ1-2	TRBV7-2	TGTGCCAGCAGCACAACAGCCGGGACAGCAAACTATGGCTACACCTTC	CASSTTAGTANYGYTF
.	few	TRBJ1-2	TRBV29-1	TGCAGCGTTGAAGATCTGGGTAACTATGGCTACACCTTC	CSVEDLGNYGYTF
.	few	TRBJ2-7	TRBV15	TGTGCCACCAGCGCGCAGATTGGCTACGAGCAGTACTTC	CATSAQIGYEQYF
.	many	TRBJ2-5	TRBV24-1	TGTGCCACCAGTGACCGGGACCTTCAAGAGACCCAGTACTTC	CATSDRDLQETQYF
TRBD2	many	TRBJ2-1	TRBV7-6	TGTGCCAGCAGCTCCGAAGGGGCGCGGGGGTACAATGAGCAGTTCTTC	CASSSEGARGYNEQFF
.	many	TRBJ1-2	TRBV5-1	TGCGCCAGCAGCCGGACCGGGGGTGGCTACACCTTC	CASSRTGGGYTF
.	many	TRBJ2-5	TRBV7-2	TGTGCCAGCAGCGCGTACAGGGCGGAAGAGACCCAGTACTTC	CASSAYRAEETQYF